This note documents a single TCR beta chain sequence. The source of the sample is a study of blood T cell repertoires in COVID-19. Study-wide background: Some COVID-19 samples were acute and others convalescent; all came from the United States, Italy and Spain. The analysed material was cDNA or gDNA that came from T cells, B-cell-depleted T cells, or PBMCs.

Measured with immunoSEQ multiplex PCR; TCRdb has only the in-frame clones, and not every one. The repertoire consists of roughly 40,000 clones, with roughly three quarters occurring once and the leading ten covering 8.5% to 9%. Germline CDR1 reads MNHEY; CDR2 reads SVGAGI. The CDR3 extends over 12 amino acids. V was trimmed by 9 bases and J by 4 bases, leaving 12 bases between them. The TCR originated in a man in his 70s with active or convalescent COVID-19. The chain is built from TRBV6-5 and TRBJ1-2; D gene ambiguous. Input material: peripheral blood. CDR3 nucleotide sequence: TGTGCCAGTGGGCCCCAAGGCTATGGCTACACCTTC. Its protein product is CASGPQGYGYTF.